This T cell receptor beta chain derives from a study of CD8 T cells in ankylosing spondylitis (dated by TCRdb to the late 2010s). Some background on the complete study: The study set out to find disease-linked TCR variants by profiling T cell receptor beta repertoires in ankylosing spondylitis patients and healthy donors. The full study cohort comprised around 23 ankylosing spondylitis patients and over 95 healthy donors. Peripheral blood samples were taken, and synovial fluid was additionally collected from ankylosing spondylitis patients. The investigation overall reported the following: Some motif variants had previously been reported in the synovial fluid and blood of reactive arthritis patients, which suggests shared mechanisms of disease initiation. Blood from ankylosing spondylitis patients appeared to be characterized by a TCR beta motif made up of under 10 highly homologous amino acid variants. In peripheral blood, the disease-linked clones were found at relatively low frequencies and had a CD8+ phenotype. According to the report, matched synovial fluid samples from ankylosing spondylitis patients were significantly enriched for the disease-linked clones.

The CDR3 covers 14 residues, taking in both the cysteine and the phenylalanine. Only CDR3 DNA remains: 42 bases, in frame from the first base. The CDR1 and CDR2 encoded by the germline V gene are SNHLY and FYNNEI. V sheds 4 bases and J sheds 6 bases, leaving 12 bases between their ends. In its sample, this clonotype was seen a few times. There is no known antigen for this receptor. Qualities for individual bases were not recorded, and no much larger clone is one base off. Sequencing took place on an Illumina HiSeq 2500. Quantitative 5'-RACE with molecular barcodes was used to prepare TCR beta libraries. In the original analysis: To identify disease-linked TCR variants, a new computational method was used, one built on a probabilistic model of VDJ rearrangement. TCRdb's own reprocessing of the public reads used fastp at Q25 and MiXCR and kept productive beta chains. Every entry covers one CDR3 protein and lists the most common genes and DNA from its rows. The V and J calls reflect TCRdb's pipeline rather than the authors' work. The table for this sample lists 100,000 to 150,000 distinct CDR3 sequences; 15% to 20% of them were counted only once. Clones ranked in the top ten supply around a third of the sample.

The chain is made from TRBV2 and TRBJ2-2; D gene: possibly TRBD1, on 5 matching bases. The sequence derives from a male donor with ankylosing spondylitis. The sequencing input was blood, either unsorted or a sorted T cell fraction (not recorded which). DNA sequence: TGTGCCAGCAGTGGTCGGACACTCGCCGGGGAGCTGTTTTTT. This encodes CASSGRTLAGELFF. When the CDR3 is completed using the reference TRBV2 and TRBJ2-2 genes on either side, the full variable domain is EPEVTQTPSHQVTQMGQEVILRCVPISNHLYFYWYRQILGQKVEFLVSFYNNEISEKSEIFDDQFSVERPDGSNFTLKIRSTKLEDSAMYFCASSGRTLAGELFFGEGSRLTVL.